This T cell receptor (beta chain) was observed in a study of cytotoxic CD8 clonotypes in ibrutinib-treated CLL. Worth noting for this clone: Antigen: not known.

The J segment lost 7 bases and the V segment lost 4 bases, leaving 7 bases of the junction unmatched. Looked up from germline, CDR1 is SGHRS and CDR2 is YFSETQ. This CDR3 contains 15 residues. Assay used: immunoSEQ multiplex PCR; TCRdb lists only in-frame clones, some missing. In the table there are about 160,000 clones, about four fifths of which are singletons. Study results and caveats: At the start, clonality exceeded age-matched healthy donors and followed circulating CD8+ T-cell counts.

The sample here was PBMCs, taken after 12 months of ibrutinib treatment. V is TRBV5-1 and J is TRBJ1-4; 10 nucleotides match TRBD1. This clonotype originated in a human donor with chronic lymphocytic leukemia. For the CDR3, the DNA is TGCGCCAGCAGCCCGATGGGGGACAGGGGTGAAAAACTGTTTTTT. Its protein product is CASSPMGDRGEKLFF.